What follows are 28 T cell receptor beta chains derived from one specimen sequenced in a study of chemoradiotherapy in HPV16-positive cancers. Clones were read by immunoSEQ multiplex PCR, and TCRdb kept only the in-frame ones, dropping some. The data contain about 5,400 clones, about 85% of them singletons. The material sequenced was tumor tissue, taken from a patient who underwent chemoradiotherapy. These receptors were taken from a human donor with HPV-associated anogenital cancer.

Written as DNA, the CDR3 is TGTGCCATCAGTGAGTCGTATGAGGGTTCTGAAGCTTTCTTT. It yields the protein CAISESYEGSEAFF. The gene calls are TRBV10-3 and TRBJ1-1; D not certain. Trimming left V 0 bases short and J 6 bases short, with 11 bases between. This CDR3 is 14 amino acids long. Germline CDR1 ENHRY, CDR2 SYGVKD.

This clone has just one count. The chain links TRBV30 to TRBJ2-4, with TRBD2 identical over 14 bases. Germline values: CDR1 GTSNPN, CDR2 SVGIG (reference sequence). This CDR3 comprises 20 residues. V was clipped by 3 bases and J by 0 bases; unmatched bases: 13. CDR3 sequence reads: CAWRDSRTSGGLVAKNIQYF. CDR3 bases: TGTGCCTGGAGAGACTCCCGGACTAGCGGGGGGCTGGTAGCCAAAAACATTCAGTACTTC. Full variable domain (rest looked up from reference TRBV30 and TRBJ2-4): SQTIHQWPATLVQPVGSPLSLECTVEGTSNPNLYWYRQAAGRGLQLLFYSVGIGQISSEVPQNLSASRPQDRQFILSSKKLLLSDSGFYLCAWRDSRTSGGLVAKNIQYFGAGTRLSVL.

CDR3 sequence (DNA): TGTGCCAGCAGTGAAGAAGCCGGACAGGTCAAACTAGCCAAAAACATTCAGTACTTC. Its protein product is CASSEEAGQVKLAKNIQYF. The J gene is TRBJ2-4, the V gene TRBV6-1, with 7 bases aligning to TRBD1. This CDR3 comprises 19 residues. In germline, CDR1 is MNHNS, CDR2 SASEGT. V lost 1 base to trimming and J lost 0 bases; unmatched junction nucleotides: 12.

This clone counts as medium-sized. This chain links TRBV5-1 with TRBJ1-2, with TRBD1 matching over 12 bases. The junction had 2 bases not matched to a gene; V was cut back by 5 bases and J by 3 bases. The CDR3 is 14 amino acids. The germline V gene encodes CDR1 SGHRS and CDR2 YFSETQ. In DNA form, the CDR3 reads TGCGCCAGCAGAGGGACAGGGGGCGACTATGGCTACACCTTC. Its translation is CASRGTGGDYGYTF.

The chain combines TRBV1 with TRBJ2-3; the D call TRBD2 from the table was never checked on the DNA. TRBV1 is a known pseudogene. This CDR3 is 13 amino acids long. The CDR3 DNA follows: TGCACCAGCAGCCCGGTCCTAGGTTTGATGCAGTATTTT. As protein: CTSSPVLGLMQYF.

This rearrangement joins TRBV6-5 to TRBJ1-2, with TRBD1 matching over 8 bases. This CDR3 has 14 amino acids. Germline-derived CDR1 and CDR2 are MNHEY and SVGAGI. V trimming: 10 bases; J trimming: 4 bases; junction bases outside the gene matches: 11. The CDR3, as DNA: TGTGCCACCCTAGCCCCGGACAGGGCCTATGGCTACACCTTC. This translates into CATLAPDRAYGYTF.

CDR3 protein: CASSHAPGLDSYEQYF. As DNA, the CDR3 is TGTGCCAGCAGCCATGCACCGGGACTAGATTCCTACGAGCAGTACTTC. This chain links TRBV7-7 with TRBJ2-7, with 8 bases aligning to TRBD2. Germline V lookup: CDR1 SSHAT, CDR2 FNYEAQ (reference sequence). There are 16 residues in the CDR3. V lost 5 bases and J lost 1; bases outside the gene matches: 10.

The V and J genes are TRBV29-1 and TRBJ1-1; TRBD1 matches 7 bases. Germline V gene lookup returns CDR1 SQVTM and CDR2 ANQGSEA. This CDR3 is built from 12 residues. J gave up 11 bases and V 4 bases, and 10 bases lay outside the gene matches. CDR3 nucleotides: TGCAGCGTTGCTTTAAGGGGGCAAGGGGCTTTCTTT. It specifies CSVALRGQGAFF.

This clone has a handful of counts. The chain combines TRBV6-1 with TRBJ1-1, with D uncertain. Germline V gene data show CDR1 as MNHNS and CDR2 as SASEGT. Trimming took off 4 bases at V and 4 bases at J, with 16 bases between the two ends. This CDR3 is 15 amino acids long. CDR3 amino acids: CASSGVRWRSTEAFF. DNA for the CDR3: TGTGCCAGCAGTGGTGTGAGGTGGAGGAGCACTGAAGCTTTCTTT.

The gene calls are TRBV30 and TRBJ1-2, with 7 bases aligning to TRBD1. The germline V gene encodes CDR1 GTSNPN and CDR2 SVGIG (reference sequence). Germline trimming cut 3 bases from V and 7 bases from J; bases unmatched to any gene: 2. CDR3 length: 11 residues. The DNA of the CDR3 is TGTGCCTGGAGGGACAGGTTTGGCTACACCTTC. Protein sequence: CAWRDRFGYTF.

This clone was seen a few times. V and J are TRBV5-4 and TRBJ1-2, with TRBD1 identical over 9 bases. CDR1 and CDR2 (germline): SGHNT, YYREEE (reference sequence). V dropped 4 bases and J dropped 2; count of bases not matched to a gene: 3. The length of the CDR3 is 14 residues. CDR3 loop: CASSEDRGNYGYTF. The CDR3 nucleotides read TGTGCCAGCAGCGAGGACAGGGGAAACTATGGCTACACCTTC.

This sequence joins TRBV11-2 and TRBJ2-5; unclear D gene. Germline lookup yields CDR1 SGHAT and CDR2 FQNNGV. The ends were cut back, 3 bases at V and 5 bases at J, with 10 bases in the middle. This CDR3 is 13 amino acids long. The CDR3 DNA reads TGTGCCAGCAGCTTTGAGGTGTGGGAGACCCAGTACTTC. This gives the protein CASSFEVWETQYF.

This rearrangement joins TRBV1 to TRBJ2-7; TRBD2 reflects the table's D call only, with no check against the DNA. TRBV1 counts as a pseudogene. The CDR3 totals 17 residues. The CDR3: CTSSQDISGGDTYEQYF. In nucleotides, the CDR3 is TGCACCAGCAGCCAAGATATAAGCGGGGGAGATACCTACGAGCAGTACTTC.

The chain joins TRBV12-5 to TRBJ2-1; no firm D call. CDR1 and CDR2 (germline): LGHNT, FRNRAP. The CDR3 runs to 11 residues. Trimming stripped 1 base from V and 8 bases from J, with 3 bases between. CDR3 DNA sequence: TGTGCTAGTGGTTTGGAGGATGAGCAGTTCTTC. Its protein product is CASGLEDEQFF.

The chain employs TRBV19 and TRBJ1-2, with 7 bases matching TRBD1. The CDR3 consists of 14 residues. J lost 6 bases, V lost 3 bases, and 7 bases had no gene match. Germline V gene data show CDR1 as LNHDA and CDR2 as SQIVND (reference sequence). The chain's CDR3 is CASSIRFGTDGYTF. The CDR3 DNA is TGTGCCAGTAGTATTAGATTCGGGACAGATGGCTACACCTTC. The full variable domain, its missing parts supplied by reference TRBV19 and TRBJ1-2, is DGGITQSPKYLFRKEGQNVTLSCEQNLNHDAMYWYRQDPGQGLRLIYYSQIVNDFQKGDIAEGYSVSREKKESFPLTVTSAQKNPTAFYLCASSIRFGTDGYTFGSGTRLTVV.

The chain employs TRBV6-1 and TRBJ1-1, with a weak D call TRBD1 (6 bases). V shed 6 bases and J shed 6 bases, with 17 bases lying between them. Per germline, CDR1 MNHNS and CDR2 SASEGT. This CDR3 contains 14 residues. CDR3 bases: TGTGCCAGCAGACTTTTCGACAGGTCCTCTGAAGCTTTCTTT. Translated: CASRLFDRSSEAFF.

The genes are TRBV6-1 and TRBJ1-6, with a possible D match to TRBD1 (5 bases). Trimming left V 2 bases short and J 5 bases short, with 7 bases between. The CDR3 loop spans 14 amino acids. Germline V gives CDR1 MNHNS, CDR2 SASEGT. CDR3 in amino acids: CASSELGDNSPLHF. In DNA form, the CDR3 reads TGTGCCAGCAGTGAATTGGGGGATAATTCACCCCTCCACTTT.

The chain joins TRBV12-5 to TRBJ2-7, with 10 bases aligning to TRBD2. Germline CDR1 LGHNT, CDR2 FRNRAP. The CDR3 loop spans 17 amino acids. With 0 bases clipped from V and 2 bases from J, the junction kept 7 bases outside the gene matches. The CDR3 DNA sequence: TGTGCTAGTGGTTTGGTATCTGTAGCGGGGGGCACCTACGAGCAGTACTTC. The encoded protein is CASGLVSVAGGTYEQYF.

The chain joins TRBV14 to TRBJ1-2; D unclear. Germline V gene lookup returns CDR1 SGHDN and CDR2 FVKESK. V was cut by 4 bases and J by 5 bases, with 14 bases left in between. The CDR3 totals 14 residues. CDR3 protein: CASSPTEAIYGYTF. Written as DNA, the CDR3 is TGTGCCAGCAGCCCTACAGAGGCCATTTATGGCTACACCTTC. The complete variable domain, with remaining parts taken from reference TRBV14 and TRBJ1-2, reads EAGVTQFPSHSVIEKGQTVTLRCDPISGHDNLYWYRRVMGKEIKFLLHFVKESKQDESGMPNNRFLAERTGGTYSTLKVQPAELEDSGVYFCASSPTEAIYGYTFGSGTRLTVV.

The chain joins TRBV19 to TRBJ1-6; D perhaps matches TRBD1 (6 bases). V lost 2 bases and J 7 bases, leaving 9 bases between the germline ends. CDR1 and CDR2 (germline): LNHDA, SQIVND (reference sequence). The CDR3 has 14 residues. Here the CDR3 DNA reads TGTGCCAGTAGTATACAGGGGCAAAATTCACCCCTCCACTTT. Translated: CASSIQGQNSPLHF.

As DNA, the CDR3 is TGTGCCAGCAGCGTAGGGGGCGCAAATACTGAAGCTTTCTTT. Its protein is CASSVGGANTEAFF. This chain links TRBV9 with TRBJ1-1; TRBD1 is a possible D gene (5 bases). Trimming removed 0 bases from V and 5 bases from J, with 11 bases in between. Germline V CDR1 and CDR2: SGDLS, YYNGEE. The CDR3 loop spans 14 amino acids.

The genes are TRBV2 and TRBJ1-4; the D is unclear. CDR1 is SNHLY, CDR2 FYNNEI, per germline. The CDR3 length is 15 residues. With 6 bases removed from V and 0 bases from J, the gap between germline ends came to 11 bases. The CDR3 DNA is TGTGCCAGCAGCCGGGAGTCCTCAACTAATGAAAAACTGTTTTTT. Amino acids: CASSRESSTNEKLFF.

The gene calls are TRBV13 and TRBJ1-4; 7 nucleotides align to TRBD1. CDR3 length equals 12 residues. Germline lookup yields CDR1 PRHDT and CDR2 FYEKMQ (reference sequence). J gave up 14 bases and V 0 bases, and 3 bases lay outside the gene matches. DNA of the CDR3: TGTGCCAGCAGCTTAGGGACAGGGCAGCTGTTTTTT. Translated: CASSLGTGQLFF.

The gene calls are TRBV27 and TRBJ2-3; D ambiguous. With 3 bases removed from V and 4 bases from J, the gap between germline ends came to 11 bases. Germline values: CDR1 MNHEY, CDR2 SMNVEV (reference sequence). The CDR3 is 14 amino acids. The CDR3 DNA is TGTGCCAGCAGTTTTACCGGACGGGCAGATACGCAGTATTTT. Translated: CASSFTGRADTQYF.

This clone appeared once. This chain links TRBV9 with TRBJ2-2; 7 nucleotides match TRBD1. This CDR3 has 16 amino acids. CDR1 and CDR2 (germline): SGDLS, YYNGEE. The junction had 9 bases not matched to a gene; V was cut back by 0 bases and J by 7 bases. CDR3 sequence: CASSVGLTGIDGELFF. For the CDR3, the DNA is TGTGCCAGCAGCGTAGGTCTGACAGGGATCGACGGGGAGCTGTTTTTT.

Comment on this clone: The junction does not match germline at one end; this may be a read error. The chain uses TRBV7-8 and TRBJ2-1; TRBD2 matches at 10 bases. CDR1 is SGHVS and CDR2 is FQNEAQ in the germline V gene. The CDR3 totals 14 residues. CDR3 sequence reads: CASSLAGVQNEQFF. The CDR3 nucleotides are TGTGCCAGCAGCCTAGCGGGGGTCCAAAATGAGCAGTTCTTC.

The V and J genes are TRBV7-6 and TRBJ1-2, with D uncertain. The CDR3 has 13 residues. Looked up from germline, CDR1 is SGHVS and CDR2 is FNYEAQ. V lost 1 base to trimming and J lost 8 bases, with 11 bases between them. The CDR3 is CASSLVVREGYTF. Here the CDR3 DNA reads TGTGCCAGCAGCTTAGTTGTGAGGGAAGGCTACACCTTC.

In this sample, this clone turned up a few times. V gene TRBV9 combines with J gene TRBJ2-5; D remains unclear. The V gene's germline CDR1 is SGDLS and CDR2 YYNGEE. This CDR3 has 13 amino acids. V gave up 0 bases and J gave up 4 bases, with 7 bases separating them. CDR3 in amino acids: CASSVGLGETQYF. The CDR3 nucleotides read TGTGCCAGCAGCGTAGGGCTGGGAGAGACCCAGTACTTC. Full variable domain (rest looked up from reference TRBV9 and TRBJ2-5): DSGVTQTPKHLITATGQRVTLRCSPRSGDLSVYWYQQSLDQGLQFLIQYYNGEERAKGNILERFSAQQFPDLHSELNLSSLELGDSALYFCASSVGLGETQYFGPGTRLLVL.